These 12 T cell receptor beta chains share one sample of origin, sequenced in a study of blood T cell repertoires in COVID-19. The protocol was immunoSEQ multiplex PCR, while the TCRdb copy is restricted to in-frame clones and leaves out a portion. The sample lists under 130,000 clones, roughly 90% seen once, with approximately 3.5% in the top ten. The sequencing sample was made of peripheral blood. All receptors derive from a woman in her sixties or seventies with acute or convalescent COVID-19.

The chain carries TRBV20-1 and TRBJ2-7; 7 bases are a match to TRBD2. J gave up 4 bases and V 3 bases, and 0 bases lay outside the gene matches. CDR3 length: 11 amino acids. Germline values: CDR1 DFQATT, CDR2 SNEGSKA (reference sequence). The CDR3 DNA reads TGCAGTGCTAGGCGGGAGTACGAGCAGTACTTC. This encodes CSARREYEQYF.

V and J are TRBV6-5 and TRBJ2-1, with no clear D. This CDR3 has 11 amino acids. V shed 6 bases and J shed 6 bases, with 6 bases lying between them. CDR1 and CDR2 from the germline V gene are MNHEY and SVGAGI. CDR3 bases: TGTGCCAGCAGCAGGCTCAATGAGCAGTTCTTC. Encoded protein: CASSRLNEQFF.

The V and J genes are TRBV7-9 and TRBJ2-1, with D perhaps TRBD2 (5 bases). This CDR3 has 14 amino acids. Trimming left V 0 bases short and J 6 bases short, with 9 bases between. The V gene's germline CDR1 is SEHNR and CDR2 FQNEAQ (reference sequence). The CDR3 DNA is TGTGCCAGCAGCTTAGCTGGGCGGGTCAATGAGCAGTTCTTC. Translation gives CASSLAGRVNEQFF. The full variable domain, in which reference TRBV7-9 and TRBJ2-1 provide the parts outside the CDR3, is DTGVSQNPRHKITKRGQNVTFRCDPISEHNRLYWYRQTLGQGPEFLTYFQNEAQLEKSRLLSDRFSAERPKGSFSTLEIQRTEQGDSAMYLCASSLAGRVNEQFFGPGTRLTVL.

The table lists this clone with a few counts. This chain connects TRBV29-1 to TRBJ1-3; 7 nucleotides match TRBD1. After removal of 8 bases from V and 4 bases from J, the junction contained 2 bases not matched to a gene. CDR1 and CDR2 (germline): SQVTM, ANQGSEA. The CDR3 is 11 residues long. In DNA form, the CDR3 reads TGCAGCACGGGACAGGGAAACACCATATATTTT. Translating it yields CSTGQGNTIYF.

The CDR3 DNA is TGTGCCATCAGTGAGGGACAGGGGGGGGAAAAACTGTTTTTT. Protein sequence: CAISEGQGGEKLFF. The genes are TRBV10-3 and TRBJ1-4; TRBD1 matches at 10 bases. The CDR3 loop spans 14 amino acids. From germline, CDR1 is ENHRY and CDR2 SYGVKD. Trimming cost V 2 bases and J 8 bases; bases outside gene matches: 2.

The chain combines TRBV2 with TRBJ1-1, with a possible D match to TRBD1 (6 bases). CDR1 and CDR2 from the germline V gene are SNHLY and FYNNEI. CDR3 size: 12 residues. The V end was cut by 4 bases, the J end by 7 bases, with 10 bases between. The CDR3 nucleotides read TGTGCCAGCAGTGTGACAGGACTTGAAGCTTTCTTT. It codes for CASSVTGLEAFF.

The V call is TRBV19, the J call TRBJ2-1; TRBD2 agrees at 9 bases. The CDR3 covers 16 residues. The junction had 10 bases not matched to a gene; V was cut back by 3 bases and J by 7 bases. CDR1 is LNHDA and CDR2 is SQIVND in the germline V gene (reference sequence). The CDR3: CASSIWPGLAGNEQFF. For the CDR3, the DNA is TGTGCCAGTAGTATTTGGCCGGGACTAGCCGGTAATGAGCAGTTCTTC.

The chain has TRBV19 and TRBJ1-5; TRBD1 agrees at 7 bases. Looked up from germline, CDR1 is LNHDA and CDR2 is SQIVND (reference sequence). The ends lost 6 bases at V and 6 bases at J; junction bases unmatched: 8. This CDR3 contains 14 residues. DNA for the CDR3: TGTGCCAGTAGACCGGGGCAGGGGGTTCAGCCCCAGCATTTT. Residues: CASRPGQGVQPQHF.

The rearrangement links TRBV15 to TRBJ2-1; 7 bases map to TRBD2. The V and J ends lost 3 bases and 3 bases, in that order; junction bases with no gene match: 5. Per the germline V gene, CDR1 is LNHNV and CDR2 is YYDKDF (reference sequence). The CDR3 has 15 residues. The CDR3 bases are TGTGCCACCAGCAGCCGACTAGCCTTCTACAATGAGCAGTTCTTC. This codes for CATSSRLAFYNEQFF.

This clone was detected only once. This chain connects TRBV7-3 to TRBJ2-6; the D gene is possibly TRBD1 (6 bases). The germline V and J ends were trimmed by 5 bases and 3 bases, with 26 bases remaining between them. Germline-derived CDR1 and CDR2 are SGHTA and FQGTGA. The length of the CDR3 is 20 residues. The CDR3 sequence is CASSPKGSRGTYGGANVLTF. The CDR3 bases are TGTGCCAGCAGCCCTAAGGGGTCGAGGGGGACCTATGGTGGGGCCAACGTCCTGACTTTC.

The V call is TRBV29-1, the J call TRBJ1-1, with D perhaps TRBD1 (6 bases). Germline values: CDR1 SQVTM, CDR2 ANQGSEA. The CDR3 length is 12 residues. The V end lost 3 bases, the J end lost 5 bases, and 10 bases lay between the germline ends. The CDR3 bases are TGCAGCGTTGACAGGGGAAGGACTGAAGCTTTCTTT. It codes for CSVDRGRTEAFF.

The chain couples TRBV6-1 to TRBJ1-4; TRBD1 might be the D (6 bases). Trimming took off 2 bases at V and 14 bases at J, with 9 bases between the two ends. The CDR3 totals 11 residues. The germline V gene encodes CDR1 MNHNS and CDR2 SASEGT. CDR3 sequence: CASSERDILFF. The CDR3 bases are TGTGCCAGCAGTGAACGGGACATTCTGTTTTTT.